This is a list of T cell receptor beta chains from one sample in a study of regulatory T cells in long-lasting Graves disease. TCRdb itself ran the multiplex PCR reads through MiXCR, one entry per CDR3 protein. Counted here are under 450,000 distinct CDR3 sequences, around 20% occurring once; the ten biggest clones make up around 24%. The specimen was peripheral blood mononuclear cells (PBMCs), collected when the disease was refractory, from a patient treated with antithyroid drugs. The receptor source for this set is a female donor with Graves disease. CDR3s include the opening cysteine and the closing phenylalanine or tryptophan. The order of the fields is J gene, clone size, V gene, D gene, CDR3 protein, CDR3 DNA. A D gene is named only where the DNA matches it firmly. Clone sizes are given selectively: once, few, many, or a class where the clone is expanded.

j_gene: TRBJ2-4
abundance: many
v_gene: TRBV12-3/TRBV12-4
d_gene: TRBD1
CDR3aa: CASSLKTGVNIQYF
CDR3nt: TGTGCCAGCAGTCTAAAGACAGGGGTCAACATTCAGTACTTC

j_gene: TRBJ1-5
abundance: few
v_gene: TRBV7-8
d_gene: NA
CDR3aa: CASSSGHLLSNQPQHF
CDR3nt: TGTGCCAGCAGCTCGGGACATCTTCTTAGCAATCAGCCCCAGCATTTT

j_gene: TRBJ2-1
abundance: NA
v_gene: TRBV20-1
d_gene: TRBD2
CDR3aa: CSAVTSGSTVSYNEQFF
CDR3nt: TGCAGTGCTGTTACTAGCGGGAGTACTGTCTCCTACAATGAGCAGTTCTTC

j_gene: TRBJ2-2
abundance: NA
v_gene: TRBV6-9
d_gene: NA
CDR3aa: CASSYFGNTGELFF
CDR3nt: TGTGCCAGCAGTTACTTCGGGAACACCGGGGAGCTGTTTTTT

j_gene: TRBJ2-2
abundance: few
v_gene: TRBV7-9
d_gene: TRBD2
CDR3aa: CASSLMARAGDTGELFF
CDR3nt: TGTGCCAGCAGCTTAATGGCGAGAGCGGGAGACACCGGGGAGCTGTTTTTT

j_gene: TRBJ2-7
abundance: few
v_gene: TRBV6-1
d_gene: NA
CDR3aa: CASSDGSLSVHF
CDR3nt: TGTGCCAGCAGTGACGGGTCCCTTAGCGTGCACTTC

j_gene: TRBJ1-4
abundance: NA
v_gene: TRBV7-2
d_gene: TRBD1
CDR3aa: CASTKGAGEKLFF
CDR3nt: TGTGCCAGTACCAAGGGGGCCGGGGAAAAACTGTTTTTT

j_gene: TRBJ1-5
abundance: few
v_gene: TRBV11-2
d_gene: NA
CDR3aa: CASSQRPAGNSQPQHF
CDR3nt: TGTGCCAGCAGCCAAAGACCTGCCGGGAACAGTCAGCCCCAGCATTTT

j_gene: TRBJ2-7
abundance: many
v_gene: TRBV6-2/TRBV6-3
d_gene: NA
CDR3aa: CASSYLLTRPSGVEQYF
CDR3nt: TGTGCCAGCAGTTATCTTCTTACCCGACCTTCGGGTGTCGAGCAGTACTTC

j_gene: TRBJ1-3
abundance: few
v_gene: TRBV11-2
d_gene: NA
CDR3aa: CASRQPGTSAGNTIYF
CDR3nt: TGTGCCAGCAGACAACCCGGGACCTCGGCTGGAAACACCATATATTTT

j_gene: TRBJ2-3
abundance: NA
v_gene: TRBV12-3/TRBV12-4
d_gene: TRBD2
CDR3aa: CASSLPSGGVGTDTQYF
CDR3nt: TGTGCCAGCAGCCTTCCCTCGGGGGGAGTCGGCACAGATACGCAGTATTTT

j_gene: TRBJ2-7
abundance: many
v_gene: TRBV11-2
d_gene: TRBD2
CDR3aa: CASSLGTGTSVSYERYF
CDR3nt: TGTGCCAGCAGCTTAGGAACCGGGACTAGCGTTTCCTACGAGCGGTACTTC

j_gene: TRBJ2-7
abundance: few
v_gene: TRBV5-6
d_gene: NA
CDR3aa: CASSLWGRSYEQYF
CDR3nt: TGTGCCAGCAGCTTGTGGGGGAGGTCCTACGAGCAGTACTTC

j_gene: TRBJ1-2
abundance: many
v_gene: TRBV6-2/TRBV6-3
d_gene: NA
CDR3aa: CASRAGTQTPNYGYTF
CDR3nt: TGTGCCAGCAGAGCCGGGACACAAACTCCGAACTATGGCTACACCTTC

j_gene: TRBJ1-6
abundance: many
v_gene: TRBV12-3/TRBV12-4
d_gene: NA
CDR3aa: CASSLGGTYNSPLHF
CDR3nt: TGTGCCAGCAGCCTGGGCGGCACCTATAATTCACCCCTCCACTTT

j_gene: TRBJ2-1
abundance: NA
v_gene: TRBV7-3
d_gene: NA
CDR3aa: CASSPRSSGAYNEQFF
CDR3nt: TGTGCCAGCAGCCCAAGGTCATCCGGGGCATACAATGAGCAGTTCTTC

j_gene: TRBJ2-3
abundance: NA
v_gene: TRBV6-2/TRBV6-3
d_gene: TRBD2
CDR3aa: CASSRSSGMTDTQYF
CDR3nt: TGTGCCAGCAGTCGGTCTAGCGGGATGACAGATACGCAGTATTTT

j_gene: TRBJ2-3
abundance: NA
v_gene: TRBV28
d_gene: TRBD2
CDR3aa: CASSLPLAGGRTQYF
CDR3nt: TGTGCCAGCAGTCTACCGCTAGCGGGTGGGAGGACGCAGTATTTT

j_gene: TRBJ1-1
abundance: many
v_gene: TRBV7-9
d_gene: TRBD1
CDR3aa: CASRPRGHPAEAFF
CDR3nt: TGTGCCAGCAGACCGAGGGGGCATCCCGCTGAAGCTTTCTTT

j_gene: TRBJ1-6
abundance: few
v_gene: TRBV20-1
d_gene: TRBD1
CDR3aa: CSASTGGNNSPLHF
CDR3nt: TGCAGTGCTAGTACAGGGGGGAATAATTCACCCCTCCACTTT

j_gene: TRBJ2-2
abundance: few
v_gene: TRBV12-3/TRBV12-4
d_gene: TRBD1
CDR3aa: CASTDLGQGHTGELFF
CDR3nt: TGTGCCAGCACGGACCTCGGACAGGGGCACACCGGGGAGCTGTTTTTT

j_gene: TRBJ2-7
abundance: NA
v_gene: TRBV4-1
d_gene: NA
CDR3aa: CASSQQGWSYEQYF
CDR3nt: TGCGCCAGCAGCCAACAGGGTTGGTCCTACGAGCAGTACTTC

j_gene: TRBJ2-7
abundance: few
v_gene: TRBV5-8
d_gene: NA
CDR3aa: CASSFGSHTYEQYF
CDR3nt: TGTGCCAGCAGCTTTGGCAGCCATACCTACGAGCAGTACTTC

j_gene: TRBJ2-1
abundance: once
v_gene: TRBV5-6
d_gene: TRBD2
CDR3aa: CASSFITSGENNEQFF
CDR3nt: TGTGCCAGCAGCTTCATCACTAGCGGGGAAAACAATGAGCAGTTCTTC

j_gene: TRBJ2-2
abundance: many
v_gene: TRBV2
d_gene: NA
CDR3aa: CASSANQHTGELFF
CDR3nt: TGTGCCAGCAGTGCTAACCAGCACACCGGGGAGCTGTTTTTT

j_gene: TRBJ1-5
abundance: many
v_gene: TRBV2
d_gene: NA
CDR3aa: CASSEDGVVYVPQHF
CDR3nt: TGTGCCAGCAGTGAAGATGGGGTGGTTTATGTGCCCCAGCATTTT

j_gene: TRBJ2-7
abundance: once
v_gene: TRBV5-1
d_gene: TRBD1
CDR3aa: CASSFMGQGPSNEQYF
CDR3nt: TGCGCCAGCAGCTTTATGGGACAGGGGCCCTCCAACGAGCAGTACTTC

j_gene: TRBJ1-1
abundance: once
v_gene: TRBV19
d_gene: NA
CDR3aa: CASSTSVVVGAKEAFF
CDR3nt: TGTGCCAGTAGTACAAGTGTGGTAGTGGGGGCGAAAGAAGCTTTCTTT

j_gene: TRBJ2-5
abundance: NA
v_gene: TRBV29-1
d_gene: NA
CDR3aa: CSVEEMRDRETQYF
CDR3nt: TGCAGCGTTGAAGAAATGAGGGATCGGGAGACCCAGTACTTC

j_gene: TRBJ2-5
abundance: NA
v_gene: TRBV5-6
d_gene: NA
CDR3aa: CASSLYRAVPETQYF
CDR3nt: TGTGCCAGCAGCTTGTACAGGGCCGTCCCGGAGACCCAGTACTTC

j_gene: TRBJ1-5
abundance: few
v_gene: TRBV6-1
d_gene: NA
CDR3aa: CASSEDYSNQPQHF
CDR3nt: TGTGCCAGCAGTGAAGACTATAGCAATCAGCCCCAGCATTTT

j_gene: TRBJ1-6
abundance: few
v_gene: TRBV6-1
d_gene: NA
CDR3aa: CASTTLRNYNSPLHF
CDR3nt: TGTGCCAGCACAACGCTACGGAACTATAATTCACCCCTCCACTTT

j_gene: TRBJ2-7
abundance: many
v_gene: TRBV6-1
d_gene: TRBD1
CDR3aa: CASSRDRYEQYF
CDR3nt: TGTGCCAGCAGTCGGGACAGGTACGAGCAGTACTTC

j_gene: TRBJ1-4
abundance: NA
v_gene: TRBV12-3/TRBV12-4
d_gene: NA
CDR3aa: CASSFRRGVFEKLFF
CDR3nt: TGTGCCAGCAGTTTTCGTCGGGGTGTTTTTGAAAAACTGTTTTTT

j_gene: TRBJ2-7
abundance: many
v_gene: TRBV12-3/TRBV12-4
d_gene: NA
CDR3aa: CASSEVGRMAEQYF
CDR3nt: TGTGCCAGCAGTGAAGTCGGGAGAATGGCCGAGCAGTACTTC

j_gene: TRBJ1-1
abundance: many
v_gene: TRBV5-1
d_gene: NA
CDR3aa: CASRDTWIAFF
CDR3nt: TGCGCCAGCAGGGACACCTGGATAGCTTTCTTT

j_gene: TRBJ1-1
abundance: many
v_gene: TRBV12-3/TRBV12-4
d_gene: TRBD1
CDR3aa: CASSYRDRGRVNTEAFF
CDR3nt: TGTGCCAGCAGTTACCGGGACAGGGGGCGGGTGAACACTGAAGCTTTCTTT

j_gene: TRBJ1-4
abundance: few
v_gene: TRBV3-2
d_gene: NA
CDR3aa: CASSPLVGGPEKLFF
CDR3nt: TGTGCCAGCAGCCCTTTGGTCGGGGGGCCTGAAAAACTGTTTTTT

j_gene: TRBJ1-2
abundance: many
v_gene: TRBV28
d_gene: NA
CDR3aa: CASSLARSDGYTF
CDR3nt: TGTGCCAGCAGTTTAGCCAGGAGTGATGGCTACACCTTC

j_gene: TRBJ2-7
abundance: many
v_gene: TRBV6-1
d_gene: TRBD1
CDR3aa: CASYRTGGYEQYF
CDR3nt: TGTGCCAGCTATCGGACAGGGGGATATGAGCAGTACTTC

j_gene: TRBJ1-1
abundance: few
v_gene: TRBV28
d_gene: NA
CDR3aa: CASSPVRGRGPKAFF
CDR3nt: TGTGCCAGCAGTCCGGTTCGGGGCAGGGGTCCTAAAGCTTTCTTT

j_gene: TRBJ1-2
abundance: many
v_gene: TRBV24-1
d_gene: TRBD1
CDR3aa: CATSDFPTGDGYTF
CDR3nt: TGTGCCACCAGTGATTTCCCTACAGGGGATGGCTACACCTTC

j_gene: TRBJ1-1
abundance: many
v_gene: TRBV7-2
d_gene: NA
CDR3aa: CASSLAAPRTEAFF
CDR3nt: TGTGCCAGCAGCTTAGCAGCACCAAGGACTGAAGCTTTCTTT

j_gene: TRBJ2-5
abundance: NA
v_gene: TRBV20-1
d_gene: TRBD1
CDR3aa: CSADQRQGGQETQYF
CDR3nt: TGCAGTGCCGATCAGAGACAGGGGGGCCAAGAGACCCAGTACTTC

j_gene: TRBJ2-2
abundance: many
v_gene: TRBV2
d_gene: NA
CDR3aa: CASSDRTPKNTGELFF
CDR3nt: TGTGCCAGCAGTGACAGAACGCCTAAAAACACCGGGGAGCTGTTTTTT

j_gene: TRBJ2-5
abundance: NA
v_gene: TRBV7-2
d_gene: NA
CDR3aa: CASSLGFGVVTQYF
CDR3nt: TGTGCCAGCAGCTTAGGGTTCGGCGTAGTGACCCAGTACTTC

j_gene: TRBJ2-5
abundance: many
v_gene: TRBV10-3
d_gene: TRBD2
CDR3aa: CAISEPLGTSGILGKETQYF
CDR3nt: TGTGCCATCAGTGAGCCGTTGGGGACTAGCGGGATTCTGGGAAAAGAGACCCAGTACTTC

j_gene: TRBJ1-1
abundance: NA
v_gene: TRBV29-1
d_gene: NA
CDR3aa: CSVRPGENTEAFF
CDR3nt: TGCAGCGTTAGACCCGGGGAGAACACTGAAGCTTTCTTT

j_gene: TRBJ1-2
abundance: few
v_gene: TRBV3-1
d_gene: TRBD1
CDR3aa: CASSQAWTGNYGYTF
CDR3nt: TGTGCCAGCAGCCAAGCATGGACAGGCAACTATGGCTACACCTTC

j_gene: TRBJ2-7
abundance: NA
v_gene: TRBV19
d_gene: TRBD1
CDR3aa: CASSISRDSAYEQYF
CDR3nt: TGTGCCAGTAGTATCTCCCGGGACAGTGCCTACGAGCAGTACTTC